The clone carrying this TCR beta chain was counted many times. Its specificity is unknown. This entry is derived from a study of blood T cells in healthy people across ages. Study results and caveats: The study found more naive CD4+ cells and higher diversity in long-lived than aged donors. Unsorted PBMCs ruled out conclusive naive versus antigen-experienced comparison.

Each donor had around 9.8 milliliters of peripheral blood drawn. The CDR3 is made up of 13 amino acids. Germline V gene data show CDR1 as SGHRS and CDR2 as YFSETQ. The ends were cut back, 3 bases at V and 0 bases at J, with 6 bases in the middle. It was with a sample-barcoded 5' primer and a J-beta primer mix that a second PCR of roughly 6 to 11 cycles was run. A template-switch adaptor that had 12 random nucleotides put a tag on each cDNA molecule. TCRdb re-analysed the 5' RACE reads in MiXCR, keeping a single row per CDR3 protein. The sample consists of roughly 900,000 distinct CDR3 sequences, around 46% of them appearing once.

The specimen was blood. The V and J genes are TRBV5-1 and TRBJ2-5; D gene ambiguous. The source is a man aged 30-40 years in good health. CDR3 amino acids: CASSSRNQETQYF. CDR3 DNA: TGCGCCAGCAGCTCGAGGAACCAAGAGACCCAGTACTTC.